This T cell receptor beta chain was captured by sequencing in a study of blood T cell repertoires in COVID-19 (dated by TCRdb to 2018 to 2021). With respect to the entire study: Collaborator samples came from the United States, Italy and Spain and covered acute and convalescent phases of COVID-19. HLA class I and class II types, where available, came from metadata supplied by the sample provider rather than from assay-based typing. The repertoires were released in a freely available public database intended as a resource for research on the immune response to SARS-CoV-2. Subjects who had been exposed to COVID-19, were actively infected with it, or had recovered from it provided the deeply sampled blood TCRbeta repertoires that made up the dataset. The samples were drawn from the first 160 participants of the ongoing ImmuneRACE study and from 1,254 subjects provided by 6 global collaborators. The prospective study material was composed of cDNA or gDNA derived from T cells, B-cell-depleted T cells, or PBMCs. A de-identified subject ID, COVID-19 status, age in years and sex were almost always included in the sample metadata. Overall results and qualifications from the work: The amount of clinical and demographic metadata varied by source and participant and was provided uncurated.

Each collaborating institution followed its own protocols to collect whole blood in K2EDTA tubes. For TCRbeta analysis, collaborators shipped samples in one of three forms: frozen whole blood, isolated PBMCs, or DNA extracted from either of those sample types. The immunoSEQ Assay, a bias-controlled multiplex PCR, was used to amplify TCRbeta CDR3 regions from genomic DNA. The source study handled its data this way. Nucleated cell counts per sample were estimated from amplification of reference gene primers within the assay. To quantify the absolute abundance of each unique TCRbeta CDR3 rearrangement, sequence reads were collapsed and filtered. For each sample, productive Simpson clonality was calculated by taking the square root of Simpson's diversity index across productive rearrangements. TCRdb stores this immuneACCESS table with in-frame sequences only. Part of the clones is absent; in the studies checked, under half of the shortfall reflects unresolved V genes, and no reason is known for the rest. V and J calls and clone size come straight from that table; D and trimming were deduced from the DNA. For this sample the table gives roughly 140,000 clones, of which about 87% were detected only once. The biggest ten clones account for 1.7% of the sample.

The cysteine opens and the phenylalanine closes a CDR3 of 12 amino acids. The read is trimmed to its CDR3 DNA, 36 bases read in frame from base 1. CDR1 SNHLY and CDR2 FYNNEI are derived from the germline V gene. V gives up 3 bases and J gives up 8 bases, and the segment between their germline ends measures 10 bases. With respect to this clone: What this receptor recognizes is not known. Per-base quality was not reported, and no clone a single base away is much larger than it.

The TCR was taken from a woman between 50 and 59 years old with acute or convalescent COVID-19. Sequenced input: peripheral blood. Here the chain combines TRBV2 and TRBJ1-2; a weak D assignment points to TRBD1 (5 bases agree). The CDR3 protein sequence reads: CASSDVGGGYTF. The bases are TGTGCCAGCAGTGATGTGGGGGGAGGCTACACCTTC.